The source of this T cell receptor beta chain is a study of T cells expressing NK-cell markers. Reanalyzing the 5' RACE reads, TCRdb keeps one entry per CDR3 protein, without DNA. This repertoire includes some 460,000 distinct CDR3 sequences. The sequencing sample was made of blood T cells: a sorted CD56 or NKG2C T cell subset, CD4+ or CD8+ T cells, or bulk PBMC T cells (not recorded which). The clonotype comes from a woman between 45 and 60 years old in good health.

The chain's CDR3 is CAASGAGEGGELFF. The chain has TRBV10-3 and TRBJ2-2; TCRdb lists TRBD2, though no DNA is available to test this call. The CDR3 is made up of 14 amino acids. Germline V gives CDR1 ENHRY, CDR2 SYGVKD.